The 3 T cell receptor beta chains below all came from one sample that was sequenced in a study of blood T cell repertoires in COVID-19. Here immunoSEQ multiplex PCR was the method, and the copy in TCRdb shows in-frame clones only, minus some. This sample has about 130,000 clones, with 86% found just once. The sample taken for sequencing was peripheral blood. These receptors were obtained from a human donor in a cohort sampled during active COVID-19.

This sequence joins TRBV27 and TRBJ1-1, with D possibly matching TRBD1 (5 bases). Per the germline V gene, CDR1 is MNHEY and CDR2 is SMNVEV (reference sequence). The CDR3 is 16 amino acids. V shed 2 bases and J shed 5 bases, with 18 bases lying between them. The CDR3: CASSLRYQAQGTEAFF. CDR3 nucleotides: TGTGCCAGCAGTTTAAGGTACCAGGCCCAGGGTACTGAAGCTTTCTTT.

The chain recombines TRBV5-1 with TRBJ2-1; 11 bases align to TRBD1. Germline CDR1 and CDR2: SGHRS and YFSETQ. V gave up 1 base and J gave up 7 bases; unmatched junction bases: 10. This CDR3 has 17 amino acids. The CDR3 sequence is CASSLLPDRGRGNEQFF. The CDR3 coding sequence is TGCGCCAGCAGCTTGCTTCCGGACAGGGGGCGCGGGAATGAGCAGTTCTTC.

The chain recombines TRBV15 with TRBJ1-1, with D perhaps TRBD1 (5 bases). The CDR3 length is 15 residues. V lost 0 bases, J lost 4 bases, and 12 bases lay in between. The germline CDR1 and CDR2 sequences are LNHNV and YYDKDF (reference sequence). CDR3 in DNA: TGTGCCACCAGCAGAGATAAGGGGCTGAGCACTGAAGCTTTCTTT. Translation: CATSRDKGLSTEAFF. The full variable domain, completed using reference TRBV15 and TRBJ1-1, is DAMVIQNPRYQVTQFGKPVTLSCSQTLNHNVMYWYQQKSSQAPKLLFHYYDKDFNNEADTPDNFQSRRPNTSFCFLDIRSPGLGDTAMYLCATSRDKGLSTEAFFGQGTRLTVV.